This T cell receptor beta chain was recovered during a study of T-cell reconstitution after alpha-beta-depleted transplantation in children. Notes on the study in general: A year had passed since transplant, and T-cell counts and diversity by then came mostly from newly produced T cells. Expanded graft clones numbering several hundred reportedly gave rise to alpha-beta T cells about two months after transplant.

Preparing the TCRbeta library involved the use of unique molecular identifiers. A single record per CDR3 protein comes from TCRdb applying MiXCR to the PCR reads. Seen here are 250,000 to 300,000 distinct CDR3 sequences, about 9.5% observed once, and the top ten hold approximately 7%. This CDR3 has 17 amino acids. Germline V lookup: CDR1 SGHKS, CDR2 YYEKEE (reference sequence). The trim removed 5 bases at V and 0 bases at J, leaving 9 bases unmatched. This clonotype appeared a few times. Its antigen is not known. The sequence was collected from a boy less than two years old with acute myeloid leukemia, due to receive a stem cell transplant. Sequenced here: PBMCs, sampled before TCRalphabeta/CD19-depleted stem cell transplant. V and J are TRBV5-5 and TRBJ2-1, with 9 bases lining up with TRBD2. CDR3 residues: CASSSKGRGGSYNEQFF. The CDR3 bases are TGTGCCAGCAGTTCAAAAGGGCGGGGGGGCTCCTACAATGAGCAGTTCTTC.